These 13 T cell receptor beta chains came from one sample sequenced in a study of chemoradiotherapy in HPV16-positive cancers. Libraries were prepared by immunoSEQ multiplex PCR; TCRdb keeps only in-frame clonotypes and omits some of them. The data show approximately 12,000 clones, with about 77% seen just once and more than 0.75% held by the top ten. The specimen was collected from a patient who underwent chemoradiotherapy. The receptors derive from a human donor with HPV-associated anogenital cancer.

This clone was counted only a few times. The chain employs TRBV7-2 and TRBJ1-6; no definite D call. The germline V gene encodes CDR1 SGHTA and CDR2 FQGNSA. V was pared by 3 bases and J by 8 bases, with 14 bases between. The CDR3 is 15 amino acids. The CDR3 bases are TGTGCCAGCAGCTTGGGCATCTCGGGGTATTCACCCCTCCACTTT. Translated, it gives CASSLGISGYSPLHF.

The rearrangement links TRBV18 to TRBJ2-7; TRBD2 agrees at 8 bases. The CDR3 has 14 amino acids. V shed 3 bases, J shed 5 bases, and the junction held 6 bases outside the gene matches. The V gene's germline CDR1 is KGHSH and CDR2 LQKENI. This chain's CDR3 is CASSPRAGGDEQYF. The CDR3 DNA follows: TGTGCCAGCTCACCCCGGGCGGGAGGAGACGAGCAGTACTTC.

This chain joins TRBV6-5 and TRBJ1-2; weak D call: TRBD1 (5 bases). Germline V gene data show CDR1 as MNHEY and CDR2 as SVGAGI. This CDR3 is built from 14 residues. V lost 5 bases, J lost 8 bases, and 18 bases lay in between. For the CDR3, the DNA is TGTGCCAGCAGTCCTCAGGGAGGGGCGAAGGGCTACACCTTC. Protein: CASSPQGGAKGYTF.

This chain joins TRBV18 and TRBJ1-1; a weak D match, TRBD1 (5 bases). Germline V gene lookup returns CDR1 KGHSH and CDR2 LQKENI. The CDR3 spans 14 residues. Trimming pared 2 bases from V and 11 bases from J, leaving 18 bases between. CDR3 sequence: CASSPGVEGRGAFF. The CDR3 DNA reads TGTGCCAGCTCACCAGGAGTCGAGGGGAGAGGGGCTTTCTTT.

This clone was counted only a few times. The rearrangement joins TRBV28 to TRBJ2-1, with a weak D call TRBD1 (5 bases). The ends were cut back, 6 bases at V and 5 bases at J, with 14 bases in the middle. Germline V lookup: CDR1 MDHEN, CDR2 SYDVKM. The CDR3 spans 14 residues. CDR3 coding DNA: TGTGCCAGCAGGTCTAGGGGCGGAAACAATGAGCAGTTCTTC. It yields the protein CASRSRGGNNEQFF.

The chain is built from TRBV5-1 and TRBJ2-5, with TRBD1 identical over 8 bases. Germline values: CDR1 SGHRS, CDR2 YFSETQ. This CDR3 has 16 amino acids. V was clipped by 1 base and J by 1 base; unmatched bases: 6. The CDR3 here is CASSLSPGGVQETQYF. CDR3 in DNA: TGCGCCAGCAGCTTGAGCCCAGGGGGCGTCCAAGAGACCCAGTACTTC.

The V and J genes are TRBV28 and TRBJ2-1, with 7 bases identical to TRBD2. With V trimmed by 5 bases and J by 6 bases, 7 bases remained unmatched. The CDR3 contains 14 residues. CDR1 is MDHEN, CDR2 SYDVKM, per germline. The CDR3 region is CASSPLWGGNEQFF. CDR3 DNA sequence: TGTGCCAGCAGTCCCTTGTGGGGGGGCAATGAGCAGTTCTTC.

The chain links TRBV7-2 to TRBJ2-2, with unresolved D. This CDR3 is 12 amino acids long. V was cut by 0 bases and J by 6 bases, with 2 bases left in between. From germline, CDR1 is SGHTA and CDR2 FQGNSA. CDR3 sequence: CASSLAPGELFF. CDR3 DNA sequence: TGTGCCAGCAGCTTAGCGCCCGGGGAGCTGTTTTTT.

This chain links TRBV30 with TRBJ2-2; TRBD1 aligns across 10 bases. The CDR3 loop spans 14 amino acids. Germline loops: CDR1 GTSNPN, CDR2 SVGIG (reference sequence). V was pared by 4 bases and J by 4 bases, with 3 bases of the junction left unmatched. In nucleotides, the CDR3 is TGTGCCTGGATACGGACAGGGGGCACCGGGGAGCTGTTTTTT. Its translation is CAWIRTGGTGELFF.

About this clone itself: Other nucleotide sequences in the sample specify the same CDR3. The J gene is TRBJ2-5, the V gene TRBV5-1; 11 nucleotides match TRBD2. CDR1 and CDR2 (germline): SGHRS, YFSETQ. This CDR3 contains 14 residues. V lost 4 bases, J lost 4 bases, and 3 bases stayed unmatched. CDR3 sequence reads: CASSPGTSGETQYF. CDR3 DNA: TGCGCCAGCAGCCCCGGGACTAGCGGAGAGACCCAGTACTTC.

This chain uses TRBV11-2 with TRBJ2-5; the D is unclear. CDR3 length equals 11 residues. The V gene lost 4 bases and the J gene lost 9 bases, with 9 bases spanning the gap. CDR1 and CDR2 (germline): SGHAT, FQNNGV. The CDR3 protein is CASSYYGAQYF. For the CDR3, the DNA is TGTGCCAGCAGCTACTATGGGGCCCAGTACTTC.

The V gene is TRBV7-2, the J gene TRBJ2-5; 7 nucleotides align to TRBD2. Germline assignment: CDR1 SGHTA and CDR2 FQGNSA. V dropped 1 base and J dropped 9; count of bases not matched to a gene: 5. The CDR3 extends over 13 amino acids. CDR3 sequence (DNA): TGTGCCAGCAGCTTAGAGAGGAGCGGGGCCCAGTACTTC. Translating gives CASSLERSGAQYF.

A single count supports this clone. The chain carries TRBV18 and TRBJ1-2; 7 nucleotides match TRBD1. Losses at the gene ends were 0 bases for V and 4 bases for J; bases not matched to a gene: 2. Germline loops: CDR1 KGHSH, CDR2 LQKENI. This CDR3 contains 14 residues. CDR3 amino acids: CASSPPDRVYGYTF. For the CDR3, the DNA is TGTGCCAGCTCACCACCCGACAGGGTCTATGGCTACACCTTC.